Each of the 14 T cell receptor beta chains below was sequenced from the same sample in a study of shared clonotypes between healthy human individuals. Selected positively for CCR7 and CD45RO-negative, naive CD8 cells excluded terminally differentiated effector memory CD45RA+ cells. Sequencing was performed with immunoSEQ multiplex PCR; in TCRdb, only in-frame clones are kept and a portion is missing. Of hundreds of thousands of clones listed, around 96% are singletons. The sample consisted of naive CD8+ T cells sorted from blood. The receptor source for this set is a woman aged 25 to 39 in good health.

This chain uses TRBV27 with TRBJ2-3; 8 bases map to TRBD2. V trimming: 6 bases; J trimming: 1 base; junction bases outside the gene matches: 6. CDR1 and CDR2 from the germline V gene are MNHEY and SMNVEV (reference sequence). The CDR3 has 15 residues. CDR3 DNA: TGTGCCAGCAGCCTACAAGCGGGGGGCACAGATACGCAGTATTTT. Its protein is CASSLQAGGTDTQYF.

This chain joins TRBV30 and TRBJ2-7; possibly TRBD1 or TRBD2 for D (5 bases each). V lost 7 bases and J lost 10, with 26 bases in between. The germline CDR1 and CDR2 sequences are GTSNPN and SVGIG (reference sequence). This CDR3 comprises 14 residues. CDR3 sequence: CASLTPGPRLLQYF. The CDR3 coding sequence is TGTGCCTCCTTGACCCCGGGACCGAGGCTCCTACAGTACTTC.

Here the CDR3 DNA reads TGTGCCAGTAGAGCTCGGGACAGCTCCTACAATGAGCAGTTCTTC. Translated: CASRARDSSYNEQFF. V and J are TRBV19 and TRBJ2-1, with 7 bases identical to TRBD1. This CDR3 spans 15 amino acids. V was clipped by 6 bases and J by 0 bases; unmatched bases: 5. The germline gives CDR1 LNHDA, CDR2 SQIVND (reference sequence).

Concerning this clone: This specimen includes other DNA sequences encoding the same CDR3. The chain employs TRBV27 and TRBJ2-1; TRBD2 agrees at 7 bases. Per germline, CDR1 MNHEY and CDR2 SMNVEV (reference sequence). Trimming removed 3 bases from V and 6 bases from J; junction bases left unmatched: 5. The CDR3 covers 14 residues. The DNA for the CDR3 is TGTGCCAGCAGTTTGCGACTAGCTGTCAATGAGCAGTTCTTC. This sequence encodes CASSLRLAVNEQFF.

V is TRBV28 and J is TRBJ2-7; the D gene could be TRBD1 or TRBD2 (5 bases each). CDR1 is MDHEN and CDR2 is SYDVKM in the germline V gene. This CDR3 has 14 amino acids. Trimming pared 4 bases from V and 3 bases from J, leaving 13 bases between. DNA of the CDR3: TGTGCCAGCAGTTCACGGGGACCTCTCTACGAGCAGTACTTC. Its protein is CASSSRGPLYEQYF.

The V call is TRBV7-7, the J call TRBJ2-5; D perhaps matches TRBD2 (6 bases). The V end lost 5 bases, the J end lost 5 bases, and 18 bases lay between the germline ends. The CDR3 loop spans 15 amino acids. Germline values: CDR1 SSHAT, CDR2 FNYEAQ (reference sequence). CDR3 in DNA: TGTGCCAGCAGCCGCGGGACCCCGCGGGGCGAGACCCAGTACTTC. Translated, it gives CASSRGTPRGETQYF.

This sequence joins TRBV9 and TRBJ2-7; 7 bases align to TRBD1. The CDR3 spans 13 residues. V was pared by 4 bases and J by 4 bases, with 5 bases of the junction left unmatched. The germline CDR1 and CDR2 sequences are SGDLS and YYNGEE. This CDR3 is CASSRGLGYEQYF. CDR3 bases: TGTGCCAGCAGCAGGGGGCTTGGTTACGAGCAGTACTTC.

For this clone: The sample has other DNA sequences that encode this CDR3 too. As DNA, the CDR3 is TGTGCCAGTAGTATCGGGCGGAACACTGAAGCTTTCTTT. It is translated as CASSIGRNTEAFF. This chain uses TRBV19 with TRBJ1-1; D remains ambiguous. Germline CDR1 LNHDA, CDR2 SQIVND (reference sequence). CDR3 length equals 13 residues. V was pared by 3 bases and J by 1 base, with 6 bases between.

This CDR3 reads CASSSQLSPTPLTDTQYF. In DNA, the CDR3 is TGTGCCAGCAGCTCCCAATTATCTCCTACCCCCCTCACAGATACGCAGTATTTT. The V and J genes are TRBV9 and TRBJ2-3, with D uncertain. Germline CDR1 SGDLS, CDR2 YYNGEE. This CDR3 contains 18 residues. V shed 4 bases and J shed 2 bases, with 23 bases lying between them.

The sample holds one count of this clone. The gene calls are TRBV28 and TRBJ2-7; 9 positions agree with TRBD1. V shed 6 bases, J shed 2 bases, and the junction held 11 bases outside the gene matches. Germline V gives CDR1 MDHEN, CDR2 SYDVKM. This CDR3 contains 16 residues. The CDR3 spells CASSVPVTGGTYEQYF. The CDR3 DNA sequence: TGTGCCAGCAGCGTCCCTGTGACAGGGGGAACCTACGAGCAGTACTTC.

This clone was counted once. The chain has TRBV13 and TRBJ1-2; no clear D gene. Trimming pared 0 bases from V and 6 bases from J, leaving 20 bases between. This CDR3 has 17 amino acids. Germline V gene sequence: CDR1 PRHDT, CDR2 FYEKMQ (reference sequence). The CDR3 here is CASSLGASTGLWDGYTF. DNA for the CDR3: TGTGCCAGCAGCTTAGGGGCCTCAACCGGGCTCTGGGATGGCTACACCTTC.

J is TRBJ2-3 and V is TRBV27; D is possibly TRBD1 (5 bases). In germline, CDR1 is MNHEY, CDR2 SMNVEV (reference sequence). Between the trimmed V and J ends, which lost 4 bases and 3 bases, there was a span of 17 bases. The CDR3 runs 16 residues. The CDR3, as DNA: TGTGCCAGCAGTTCGGGCAGGGCGAGCTCTACAGATACGCAGTATTTT. Residues: CASSSGRASSTDTQYF.

The rearrangement uses TRBV7-7 and TRBJ2-1; 9 nucleotides agree with TRBD2. The CDR3 sequence is 15 residues long. The trim removed 3 bases at V and 5 bases at J, leaving 5 bases unmatched. Germline V lookup: CDR1 SSHAT, CDR2 FNYEAQ (reference sequence). CDR3 DNA: TGTGCCAGCAGCTTCGGCCTAGCGGGAAACAATGAGCAGTTCTTC. As protein: CASSFGLAGNNEQFF. The full variable domain, completed using reference TRBV7-7 and TRBJ2-1, is GAGVSQSPRYKVTKRGQDVTLRCDPISSHATLYWYQQALGQGPEFLTYFNYEAQPDKSGLPSDRFSAERPEGSISTLTIQRTEQRDSAMYRCASSFGLAGNNEQFFGPGTRLTVL.

This rearrangement joins TRBV6-5 to TRBJ2-1; 8 bases map to TRBD2. The CDR3 length is 14 residues. The J segment lost 1 base and the V segment lost 7 bases, leaving 3 bases of the junction unmatched. Germline CDR1 and CDR2: MNHEY and SVGAGI. The CDR3 sequence is CASKKRESYNEQFF. For the CDR3, the DNA is TGTGCCAGCAAAAAGCGGGAGTCCTACAATGAGCAGTTCTTC.